The 2 T cell receptor beta chains presented below share a single source sample, sequenced in a study of patients and donors after allogeneic stem cell transplantation. MiXCR, run by TCRdb on the RT-PCR reads, gives a single entry per CDR3 protein. The sample comprises approximately 98,000 distinct CDR3 sequences, around 33% of which are singletons, and 25% to 35% rests with the top ten. Sequenced sample: blood, either unsorted or a sorted T cell fraction (not recorded which). The receptors were sampled from a human donor who was either an allogeneic HSCT recipient or a stem cell or donor lymphocyte infusion donor (not recorded which). It is not recorded whose cells these are; they may come from a transplant donor.

This chain connects TRBV7-9 to TRBJ2-3; 13 nucleotides match TRBD2. CDR3 size: 16 residues. Losses at the gene ends were 5 bases for V and 4 bases for J; bases not matched to a gene: 6. From germline, CDR1 is SEHNR and CDR2 FQNEAQ (reference sequence). CDR3 coding DNA: TGTGCCAGCAGCAAACTAGCGGGAGGGCTGGCAGATACGCAGTATTTT. Protein sequence: CASSKLAGGLADTQYF.

The CDR3 DNA follows: TGTGCCAGCAACAAAGCCAACCCCGAAAAACTGTTTTTT. The encoded protein is CASNKANPEKLFF. This chain links TRBV6-1 with TRBJ1-4; no definite D call. The CDR3 covers 13 residues. CDR1 MNHNS and CDR2 SASEGT come from the germline V gene. The V gene lost 7 bases and the J gene lost 8 bases, with 14 bases spanning the gap.